This T cell receptor beta chain comes out of a study of T cell responses to AZD1222 COVID-19 vaccine (dated by TCRdb to about 2021). In the study overall: AZD1222 recipients with second doses at about 4 weeks or about 12 weeks were pooled, because spike-specific TCR depth and breadth did not differ between schedules. TCR sequencing was performed for some 250 trial participants, of whom some 200 were given two doses of AZD1222 and about 25 were given two doses of MenACWY control vaccine. Trial participants were enrolled into age subgroups of 18-55, 56-69 and 70-plus years, which contained roughly 140, 27 and 60 TCR-sequenced participants, respectively.

This sample's time point label indicates: baseline before first vaccination. Vaccinee samples came from UK trials COV001 and COV002, including a single-blind randomized controlled phase 2/3 trial of AZD1222 (ChAdOx1 nCoV-19) in healthy adults. Trial participant PBMC samples were collected at day 0 and day 28 after the second dose for TCRbeta chain sequencing. The CDR3 regions of human TCRbeta chains were subjected to immunosequencing. On the study's bioinformatics: TCRs in the repertoires were matched against a reference library of SARS-CoV-2-specific TCRs that had been generated with the MIRA antigen-specificity platform. Breadth meant the fraction of unique TCRs that were SARS-CoV-2-associated, whereas depth meant the fraction of total T cells that were SARS-CoV-2-associated. Using the MIRA data, every spike-specific TCR was mapped to the spike region that the TCR reacted to and assigned to either a CD4 or a CD8 class. Log10-transformed breadth and depth values were compared by one-way ANOVA with Sidak's multiple comparisons tests. What TCRdb holds here is the immuneACCESS table cut down to in-frame rearrangements. Part of the clones is not present; checked against another copy, under half of the missing clones reflect an unresolved V gene, and the others are unexplained. That table supplies the V and J calls and clone size; D and trimming were determined from the DNA. Recorded for this sample are tens of thousands of clones; roughly 88% of them occurred a single time. The top ten clones comprise approximately 21% of the sample.

The research as a whole found: Conclusions about previously exposed vaccinees are limited, since just five to seven AZD1222 recipients were seropositive for SARS-CoV-2 at baseline. Because no day 14 peak-response samples were available, repertoires were characterized only after the peak T cell response. The whole spike protein was spanned by vaccine-associated CD4 TCRs, and dominant responses were seen in regions 160-218 and 743-854. The 56-69-year group was small, and its depth increase did not reach significance, likely because of low power. Reportedly, close to half of the unique spike-specific TCRs recognized epitopes lying outside the regions that are mutated in the B.1.351 and B.1.1.7 variants. Spike-specific TCR breadth and depth rose significantly after two AZD1222 doses compared with day 0 and with MenACWY recipients. Participants were mostly white British and included more females than males, and it was suggested by the authors that clonal diversity may have been underestimated.

The CDR3 contains 12 residues, cysteine and phenylalanine counted. The entry retains the CDR3 DNA only, 36 bases that are in frame from base 1. The germline V gene provides CDR1 SNHLY and CDR2 FYNNEI. V loses 6 bases, J loses 5 bases, and the germline ends lie 11 bases apart. As concerns this clone: Its antigen is unknown. No quality values exist for individual bases; no much larger clone is one base distant.

This TCR derives from an adult in good health. Recombination joined TRBV2 with TRBJ2-7; TRBD1 is a possible D gene, resting on 6 matching bases. This specimen was peripheral blood, taken on day 0 of AZD1222 vaccination. The CDR3 protein sequence reads: CASSYRVHEQYF. The DNA reads TGTGCCAGCAGCTACAGGGTTCACGAGCAGTACTTC.